The 12 T cell receptor beta chains below were found in one sample sequenced in a study of OX40 agonist ivuxolimab in advanced cancers. TCRdb keeps only in-frame clones here, not all; method: immunoSEQ multiplex PCR. The data show approximately 88,000 clones, approximately 91% seen once. Here the sequenced sample was CD4+ or CD8+ T cells sorted from blood, taken in a trial of the OX40 agonist ivuxolimab. The receptors shown here come from an adult with an advanced solid tumor such as melanoma, head and neck, liver or kidney cancer.

This chain joins TRBV6-5 and TRBJ2-7; 9 nucleotides align to TRBD1. The V and J ends lost 8 bases and 2 bases, in that order; junction bases with no gene match: 4. Looked up from germline, CDR1 is MNHEY and CDR2 is SVGAGI. CDR3 size: 13 residues. The CDR3 DNA sequence: TGTGCCAGCCGGGGACAGGGCACCTACGAGCAGTACTTC. Protein product: CASRGQGTYEQYF.

The chain is built from TRBV5-4 and TRBJ1-2; D not resolved. Germline V lookup: CDR1 SGHNT, CDR2 YYREEE (reference sequence). The CDR3 runs to 13 residues. Deletions cut 2 bases from V and 5 bases from J, with 10 bases between. The CDR3 loop is CASSLLDHYGYTF. Written as DNA, the CDR3 is TGTGCCAGCAGCTTACTCGACCATTATGGCTACACCTTC.

The V gene is TRBV7-3, the J gene TRBJ2-5; TRBD1 matches 7 bases. Germline V gives CDR1 SGHTA, CDR2 FQGTGA. CDR3 length equals 15 residues. Losses at the gene ends were 2 bases for V and 5 bases for J; bases not matched to a gene: 8. The CDR3 nucleotides read TGTGCCAGCAGCTTAGCCAGGGGGTCGCGCGAGACCCAGTACTTC. This gives the protein CASSLARGSRETQYF. The variable domain in full, completed from reference TRBV7-3 and TRBJ2-5, reads GAGVSQTPSNKVTEKGKYVELRCDPISGHTALYWYRQSLGQGPEFLIYFQGTGAADDSGLPNDRFFAVRPEGSVSTLKIQRTERGDSAVYLCASSLARGSRETQYFGPGTRLLVL.

For the CDR3, the DNA is TGTGCCAGCAGCTTAGAGCCGGGGGCCCGGACAGATACGCAGTATTTT. This sequence encodes CASSLEPGARTDTQYF. This rearrangement joins TRBV11-2 to TRBJ2-3; tentatively, D is TRBD1 or TRBD2 (6 bases each). V was clipped by 0 bases and J by 3 bases, with 13 bases between them. CDR1 is SGHAT, CDR2 FQNNGV, per germline. This CDR3 is 16 amino acids long.

The chain recombines TRBV5-4 with TRBJ1-4, with D maybe TRBD1 (6 bases). The CDR3 is 14 amino acids. Trimming cost V 2 bases and J 3 bases, with 8 bases left between them. The germline CDR1 and CDR2 sequences are SGHNT and YYREEE (reference sequence). CDR3 sequence: CASSLQGPNEKLFF. In nucleotides, the CDR3 is TGTGCCAGCAGCTTACAGGGTCCTAATGAAAAACTGTTTTTT.

The rearrangement uses TRBV18 and TRBJ1-6, with D perhaps matching TRBD1 (6 bases). The V gene lost 8 bases and the J gene lost 7 bases, with 12 bases spanning the gap. The CDR3 has 13 amino acids. Germline V lookup: CDR1 KGHSH, CDR2 LQKENI. In DNA form, the CDR3 reads TGTGCCAGCCTCAGGGGCCAAAATTCACCCCTCCACTTT. Translating gives CASLRGQNSPLHF.

The chain employs TRBV5-5 and TRBJ2-3; the match to TRBD1 covers 9 bases. Germline values: CDR1 SGHKS, CDR2 YYEKEE (reference sequence). This CDR3 region has 16 residues. J was trimmed by 3 bases and V by 2 bases; bases with no gene match: 7. The CDR3: CASSFTGTGFTDTQYF. The CDR3 DNA sequence: TGTGCCAGCAGCTTTACCGGGACAGGGTTTACAGATACGCAGTATTTT.

This chain links TRBV5-4 with TRBJ1-2; D gene ambiguous. The germline V and J ends were trimmed by 0 bases and 3 bases, with 6 bases remaining between them. Germline V gives CDR1 SGHNT, CDR2 YYREEE (reference sequence). There are 13 residues in the CDR3. The CDR3 region is CASSLVPDYGYTF. Written as DNA, the CDR3 is TGTGCCAGCAGCTTGGTTCCCGACTATGGCTACACCTTC.

The chain has TRBV2 and TRBJ1-1; D is perhaps TRBD1 (5 bases). This CDR3 has 13 residues. V was shortened by 3 bases and J by 2 bases, with 7 bases between the two germline ends. CDR1 SNHLY and CDR2 FYNNEI come from the germline V gene. CDR3 loop: CASSDRENTEAFF. CDR3 sequence (DNA): TGTGCCAGCAGTGACAGGGAAAACACTGAAGCTTTCTTT.

This clone was observed a handful of times. The chain carries TRBV7-9 and TRBJ1-6, with D uncertain. The V end lost 1 base, the J end lost 10 bases, and 11 bases lay between the germline ends. CDR3 size: 14 residues. The germline V gene has CDR1 SEHNR and CDR2 FQNEAQ (reference sequence). Written as DNA, the CDR3 is TGTGCCAGCAGCTTAGACGCATCGATCTCACCCCTCCACTTT. It is translated as CASSLDASISPLHF.

This sequence joins TRBV5-1 and TRBJ2-7, with a tentative D call TRBD1 (6 bases). Trimming took 5 bases from V and 5 from J, leaving 23 bases between them. Germline V gives CDR1 SGHRS, CDR2 YFSETQ. The CDR3 spans 16 residues. The CDR3 reads CASSSDGTRSGNEQYF. Here the CDR3 DNA reads TGCGCCAGCAGTTCGGACGGGACACGGAGTGGGAACGAGCAGTACTTC. Drawing the rest from reference TRBV5-1 and TRBJ2-7, the complete variable domain is KAGVTQTPRYLIKTRGQQVTLSCSPISGHRSVSWYQQTPGQGLQFLFEYFSETQRNKGNFPGRFSGRQFSNSRSEMNVSTLELGDSALYLCASSSDGTRSGNEQYFGPGTRLTVT.

The chain is built from TRBV5-1 and TRBJ1-1; 9 bases match TRBD1. Germline trimming cut 3 bases from V and 5 bases from J; bases unmatched to any gene: 8. CDR3 length equals 15 residues. CDR1 and CDR2 (germline): SGHRS, YFSETQ. The DNA for the CDR3 is TGCGCCAGCAGCTCCACAGGGGGCGCGGAGACTGAAGCTTTCTTT. Translated, it gives CASSSTGGAETEAFF.